The 15 T cell receptor beta chains reported below all come from one sample, sequenced in a study of immune heterogeneity within non-small cell lung tumors. TCR beta CDR3 amplification used multiplex PCR with 32 V and 13 J primers. A single record per CDR3 protein comes from TCRdb applying MiXCR to the multiplex PCR reads. The data show about 10,000 distinct CDR3 sequences, 27% seen once. Template material comprised bulk tumor genomic DNA at 450 to 600 ng per sample. Biopsies, several per primary tumor and spaced far apart, were collected during surgery. Patients with untreated, newly diagnosed non-small cell lung cancer underwent curative surgery. The material sequenced was lung tumor tissue. Receptors originate from a man aged 50-59 years with non-small cell lung cancer.

The chain couples TRBV18 to TRBJ2-7, with D possibly TRBD1 on 5 matching bases. Germline V gene data show CDR1 as KGHSH and CDR2 as LQKENI. CDR3 length: 12 residues. Trimming removed 3 bases at V and 6 bases at J, with 9 bases between. CDR3 loop: CASSPTDLEQYF. The CDR3 DNA reads TGTGCCAGCTCACCGACAGACCTCGAGCAGTACTTC. The variable domain in full, with the rest retrieved from reference TRBV18 and TRBJ2-7, is NAGVMQNPRHLVRRRGQEARLRCSPMKGHSHVYWYRQLPEEGLKFMVYLQKENIIDESGMPKERFSAEFPKEGPSILRIQQVVRGDSAAYFCASSPTDLEQYFGPGTRLTVT.

The chain is built from TRBV18 and TRBJ1-2, with D perhaps matching TRBD1 (6 bases). Germline CDR1 is KGHSH and CDR2 is LQKENI. V was clipped by 1 base and J by 3 bases, with 6 bases between them. The CDR3 consists of 13 residues. The CDR3 DNA reads TGTGCCAGCTCACCACAGGGGGACTATGGCTACACCTTC. Residues: CASSPQGDYGYTF.

J is TRBJ2-3 and V is TRBV5-4, with no clear D. The V gene's germline CDR1 is SGHNT and CDR2 YYREEE (reference sequence). V lost 0 bases to trimming and J lost 0 bases, with 8 bases between them. The CDR3 is 15 amino acids. CDR3 sequence reads: CASSLGGASTDTQYF. The CDR3 nucleotides are TGTGCCAGCAGCTTGGGCGGCGCTAGCACAGATACGCAGTATTTT.

This clonotype was recorded once. A much larger clone differs from this one at a single base, so this may be a read error. This chain joins TRBV5-1 and TRBJ1-6; tentative D call: TRBD1 (5 bases). Trimming shortened V by 5 bases and J by 9 bases, and 12 bases separated the two germline ends. Germline V lookup: CDR1 SGHRS, CDR2 YFSETQ. This CDR3 region has 13 residues. The CDR3 reads CASSLTDSSPLHF. The CDR3 DNA reads as TGCGCCAGCAGTTTGACAGACAGTTCACCCCTCCACTTT.

This clonotype is medium-sized by share. This chain connects TRBV27 to TRBJ2-1; D gene ambiguous. The CDR3 totals 14 residues. Germline CDR1 is MNHEY and CDR2 is SMNVEV (reference sequence). The V end was cut by 6 bases, the J end by 5 bases, with 14 bases between. The CDR3 region is CASRAQTLNNEQFF. The CDR3, as DNA: TGTGCCAGCAGAGCTCAGACCCTGAACAATGAGCAGTTCTTC.

As to this clonotype: This may be a read error, as it is one base from a much larger clone. J is TRBJ1-1 and V is TRBV6-1; TRBD1 agrees at 11 bases. The junction had 2 bases not matched to a gene; V was cut back by 4 bases and J by 4 bases. Germline V gene lookup returns CDR1 MNHNS and CDR2 SASEGT. The CDR3 is 14 amino acids. Here the CDR3 reads CASSAGTGGTEAFF. For the CDR3, the DNA is TGTGCCAGCAGTGCCGGGACAGGGGGCACTGAAGCTTTCTTT.

This clonotype has at least ten counts. The rearrangement uses TRBV28 and TRBJ2-7; 9 bases align to TRBD2. This CDR3 is built from 14 residues. Germline V gene data show CDR1 as MDHEN and CDR2 as SYDVKM. V was pared by 6 bases and J by 2 bases, with 5 bases of the junction left unmatched. CDR3 in amino acids: CASRKREDAYEQYF. CDR3 nucleotides: TGTGCCAGCAGGAAGCGGGAGGACGCCTACGAGCAGTACTTC.

The table lists this clonotype with a few counts. The chain links TRBV6-1 to TRBJ2-3; TRBD2 aligns across 7 bases. The germline V gene has CDR1 MNHNS and CDR2 SASEGT. The CDR3 totals 15 residues. The J segment lost 1 base and the V segment lost 6 bases, leaving 7 bases of the junction unmatched. CDR3 sequence: CASRGGGGGTDTQYF. The DNA for the CDR3 is TGTGCCAGCAGGGGGGGGGGAGGAGGCACAGATACGCAGTATTTT.

The chain couples TRBV4-1 to TRBJ2-1; 11 nucleotides match TRBD2. Germline-derived CDR1 and CDR2 are MGHRA and YSYEKL. The CDR3 extends over 18 amino acids. J gave up 10 bases and V 0 bases, and 14 bases lay outside the gene matches. CDR3 sequence (DNA): TGCGCCAGCAGCCAAGATTACGTACTAGCGGGAGTTACGGAAGAGCAGTTCTTC. This sequence encodes CASSQDYVLAGVTEEQFF.

Only a few counts were recorded for this clonotype. The chain's CDR3 is CASSSGFGGETYNEQFF. The CDR3 DNA follows: TGTGCCAGCAGTTCCGGTTTTGGCGGGGAGACCTACAATGAGCAGTTCTTC. The rearrangement uses TRBV6-1 and TRBJ2-1; D might be TRBD2 (6 bases). CDR3 length equals 17 residues. Trimming took 5 bases from V and 2 from J, leaving 19 bases between them. Germline V gene data show CDR1 as MNHNS and CDR2 as SASEGT.

By sample share, this clonotype is medium-sized (0.01 to 0.1%). V gene TRBV19 combines with J gene TRBJ1-5, with D unclear. V was cut by 1 base and J by 3 bases, with 10 bases left in between. Per germline, CDR1 LNHDA and CDR2 SQIVND (reference sequence). The CDR3 runs 15 residues. CDR3 bases: TGTGCCAGTAGTATAGGGCAGGCCTTCAATCAGCCCCAGCATTTT. Protein product: CASSIGQAFNQPQHF.

This clonotype is termed medium-sized (0.01 to 0.1%). The chain links TRBV6-6 to TRBJ2-1; 8 nucleotides agree with TRBD2. Germline lookup yields CDR1 MNHNY and CDR2 SVGAGI (reference sequence). The CDR3 runs 13 residues. V shed 3 bases, J shed 8 bases, and the junction held 3 bases outside the gene matches. The CDR3 region has the DNA TGTGCCAGCAGTTATTCGGGACTAGATGAGCAGTTCTTC. It is translated as CASSYSGLDEQFF.

By sample share, this clonotype is medium-sized (0.01 to 0.1%). The chain has TRBV28 and TRBJ2-7, with 10 bases that match TRBD1. The germline gives CDR1 MDHEN, CDR2 SYDVKM. V shed 2 bases and J 5 bases; nucleotides not matched to a gene: 9. The CDR3 covers 16 residues. CDR3 coding DNA: TGTGCCAGCAGTTTAACCGGGACAGGGGTCATTAACGAGCAGTACTTC. Its translation is CASSLTGTGVINEQYF.

Details on this clonotype: At one end the junction does not follow the germline gene, possibly because of a read error. The chain links TRBV7-9 to TRBJ1-6, with TRBD1 matching over 7 bases. The V gene's germline CDR1 is SEHNR and CDR2 FQNEAQ (reference sequence). The CDR3 runs to 18 residues. The CDR3 sequence: CASSYGTDKYTYSSPLHF. The CDR3 DNA is TGTGCCAGCAGCTACGGGACAGATAAATATACCTATAGTTCACCCCTCCACTTT.

Comment on this clonotype: Germline and junction disagree at one end, which may indicate a read error. The chain joins TRBV3-1 to TRBJ1-5; the match to TRBD1 covers 10 bases. Germline values: CDR1 LGHDT, CDR2 YNNKEL (reference sequence). This CDR3 spans 16 amino acids. The CDR3 coding sequence is TGTGGCAGCAGCCAAGCGGGGACAGGGGACAATCGGCCCCAGCATTTT. It codes for CGSSQAGTGDNRPQHF. Complete variable domain (other parts from reference TRBV3-1 and TRBJ1-5): DTAVSQTPKYLVTQMGNDKSIKCEQNLGHDTMYWYKQDSKKFLKIMFSYNNKELIINETVPNRFSPKSPDKAHLNLHINSLELGDSAVYFCGSSQAGTGDNRPQHFGDGTRLSIL.